The next 4 T cell receptor beta chains were all read from a single sample in a study of T cell responses to AZD1222 COVID-19 vaccine. The repertoire was sequenced with immunoSEQ multiplex PCR; TCRdb's copy has only in-frame clones and lacks some. Of roughly 150,000 clones listed, approximately 94% are singletons. The sample was peripheral blood, taken 28 days after the second AZD1222 dose. The source of these receptors is an adult who received the AZD1222 COVID-19 vaccine.

The chain couples TRBV15 to TRBJ1-6, with D unclear. Germline V CDR1 and CDR2: LNHNV, YYDKDF (reference sequence). V shed 5 bases and J shed 6 bases, with 17 bases lying between them. The CDR3 loop spans 16 amino acids. CDR3 bases: TGTGCCACCAGCCCACCCTATGAGGAATTTAATTCACCCCTCCACTTT. Its protein is CATSPPYEEFNSPLHF.

The chain employs TRBV4-2 and TRBJ2-7, with 11 positions matching TRBD2. The junction had 4 bases not matched to a gene; V was cut back by 4 bases and J by 2 bases. The CDR3 has 15 amino acids. CDR1 and CDR2 from the germline V gene are LGHNA and YNFKEQ. The chain's CDR3 is CASSPLAGGPYEQYF. The CDR3 nucleotides read TGTGCCAGCAGCCCCCTAGCGGGAGGCCCCTACGAGCAGTACTTC.

V and J are TRBV6-1 and TRBJ2-7, with a possible D match to TRBD1 (6 bases). The CDR3 is made up of 15 amino acids. Germline assignment: CDR1 MNHNS and CDR2 SASEGT. V was cut by 1 base and J by 1 base, with 11 bases left in between. The CDR3 loop is CASSEVGTPSYEQYF. CDR3 in DNA: TGTGCCAGCAGTGAAGTTGGGACACCTTCCTACGAGCAGTACTTC.

This chain connects TRBV7-2 to TRBJ2-7; D unresolved. The germline V and J ends were trimmed by 2 bases and 6 bases, with 8 bases remaining between them. Germline-derived CDR1 and CDR2 are SGHTA and FQGNSA. This CDR3 is built from 12 residues. DNA of the CDR3: TGTGCCAGCAGCTTAAGGCCCGTCGAGCAGTACTTC. As protein: CASSLRPVEQYF.